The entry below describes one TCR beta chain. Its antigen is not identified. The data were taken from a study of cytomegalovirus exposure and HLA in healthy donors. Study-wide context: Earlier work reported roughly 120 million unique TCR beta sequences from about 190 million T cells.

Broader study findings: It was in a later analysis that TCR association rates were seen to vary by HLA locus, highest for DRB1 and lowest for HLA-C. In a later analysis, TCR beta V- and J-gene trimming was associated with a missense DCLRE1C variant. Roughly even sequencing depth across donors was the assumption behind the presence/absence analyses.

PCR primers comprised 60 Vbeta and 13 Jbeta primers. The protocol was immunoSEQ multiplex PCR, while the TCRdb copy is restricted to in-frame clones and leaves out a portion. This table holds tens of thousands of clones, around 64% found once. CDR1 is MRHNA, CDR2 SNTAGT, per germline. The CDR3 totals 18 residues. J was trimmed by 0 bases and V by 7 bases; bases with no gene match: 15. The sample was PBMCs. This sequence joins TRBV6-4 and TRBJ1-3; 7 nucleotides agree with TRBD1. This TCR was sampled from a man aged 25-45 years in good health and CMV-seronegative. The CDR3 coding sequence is TGTGCCAGCACTACACCGGGACAGTATCGGTCCTCTGGAAACACCATATATTTT. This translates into CASTTPGQYRSSGNTIYF.